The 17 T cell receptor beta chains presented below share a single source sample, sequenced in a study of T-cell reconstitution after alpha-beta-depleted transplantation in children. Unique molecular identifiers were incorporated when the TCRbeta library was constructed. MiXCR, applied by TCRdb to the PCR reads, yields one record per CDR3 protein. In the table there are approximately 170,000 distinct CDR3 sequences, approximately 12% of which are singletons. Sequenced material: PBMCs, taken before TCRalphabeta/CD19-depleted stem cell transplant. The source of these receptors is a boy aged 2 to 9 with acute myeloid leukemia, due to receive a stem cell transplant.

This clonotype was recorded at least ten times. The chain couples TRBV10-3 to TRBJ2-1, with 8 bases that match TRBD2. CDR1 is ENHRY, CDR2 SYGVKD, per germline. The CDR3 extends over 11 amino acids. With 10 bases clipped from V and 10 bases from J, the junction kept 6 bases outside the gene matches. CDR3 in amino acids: CATMASGEQFF. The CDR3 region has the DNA TGTGCCACCATGGCTAGCGGGGAGCAGTTCTTC.

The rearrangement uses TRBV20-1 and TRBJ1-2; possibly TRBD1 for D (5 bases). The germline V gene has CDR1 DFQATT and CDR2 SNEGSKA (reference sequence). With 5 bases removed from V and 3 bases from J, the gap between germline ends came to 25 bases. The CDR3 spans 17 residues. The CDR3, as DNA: TGCAGTGCTCGCCCGGTTGCCAGGGTCCGGGGGGACTATGGCTACACCTTC. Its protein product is CSARPVARVRGDYGYTF.

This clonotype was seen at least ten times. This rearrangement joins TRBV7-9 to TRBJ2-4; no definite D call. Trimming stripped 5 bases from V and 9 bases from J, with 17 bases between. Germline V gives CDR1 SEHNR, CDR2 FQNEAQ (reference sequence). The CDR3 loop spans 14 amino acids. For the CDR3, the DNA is TGTGCCAGCAGCCCTAAAACGACCCGAAGCATTCAGTACTTC. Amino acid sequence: CASSPKTTRSIQYF.

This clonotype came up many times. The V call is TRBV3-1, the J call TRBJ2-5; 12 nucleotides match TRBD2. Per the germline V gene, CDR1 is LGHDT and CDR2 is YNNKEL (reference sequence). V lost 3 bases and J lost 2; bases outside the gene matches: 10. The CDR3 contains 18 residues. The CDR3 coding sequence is TGTGCCAGCAGCCAGACCCTAGCGGGGGGGCGTCAACAAGAGACCCAGTACTTC. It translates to CASSQTLAGGRQQETQYF.

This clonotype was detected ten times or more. The CDR3 DNA is TGCGCCAGCAGCAAGGGGGGAAATAGTGAAAAACTGTTTTTT. It translates to CASSKGGNSEKLFF. The chain combines TRBV4-1 with TRBJ1-4; TRBD1 is a possible D gene (6 bases). V lost 5 bases, J lost 7 bases, and 14 bases lay in between. Germline V gene lookup returns CDR1 MGHRA and CDR2 YSYEKL. The CDR3 runs to 14 residues.

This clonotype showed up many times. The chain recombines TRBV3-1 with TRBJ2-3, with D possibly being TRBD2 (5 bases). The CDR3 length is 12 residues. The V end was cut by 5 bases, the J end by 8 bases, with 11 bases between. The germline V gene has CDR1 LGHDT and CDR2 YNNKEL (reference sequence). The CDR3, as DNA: TGTGCCAGCAGCGAAATCGCGGGTACGCAGTATTTT. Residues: CASSEIAGTQYF.

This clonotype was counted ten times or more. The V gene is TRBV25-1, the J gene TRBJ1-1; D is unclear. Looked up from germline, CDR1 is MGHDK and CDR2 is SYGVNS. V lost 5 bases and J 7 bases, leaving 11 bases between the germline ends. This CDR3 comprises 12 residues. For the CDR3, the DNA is TGTGCCAGCAGTTCCCCTCCCGGTGAAGCTTTCTTT. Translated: CASSSPPGEAFF.

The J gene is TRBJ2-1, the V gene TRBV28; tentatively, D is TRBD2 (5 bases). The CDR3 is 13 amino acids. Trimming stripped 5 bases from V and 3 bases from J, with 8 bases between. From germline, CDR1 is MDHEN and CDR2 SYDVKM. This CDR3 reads CASSVGVYNEQFF. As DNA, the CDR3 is TGTGCCAGCAGTGTGGGAGTCTACAATGAGCAGTTCTTC.

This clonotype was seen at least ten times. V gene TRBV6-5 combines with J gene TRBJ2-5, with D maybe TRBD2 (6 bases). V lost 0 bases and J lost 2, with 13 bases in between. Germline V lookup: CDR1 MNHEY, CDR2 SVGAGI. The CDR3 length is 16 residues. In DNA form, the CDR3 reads TGTGCCAGCAGTTACTCGTGGCGGGGAGGACAAGAGACCCAGTACTTC. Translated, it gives CASSYSWRGGQETQYF.

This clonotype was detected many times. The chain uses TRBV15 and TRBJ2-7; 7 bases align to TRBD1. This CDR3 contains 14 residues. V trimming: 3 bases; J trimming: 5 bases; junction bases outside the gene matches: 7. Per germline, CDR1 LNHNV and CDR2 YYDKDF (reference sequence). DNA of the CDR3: TGTGCCACCAGCAGGGAGACAGGGTTGCACGAGCAGTACTTC. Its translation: CATSRETGLHEQYF. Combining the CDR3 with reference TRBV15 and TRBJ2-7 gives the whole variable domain DAMVIQNPRYQVTQFGKPVTLSCSQTLNHNVMYWYQQKSSQAPKLLFHYYDKDFNNEADTPDNFQSRRPNTSFCFLDIRSPGLGDTAMYLCATSRETGLHEQYFGPGTRLTVT.

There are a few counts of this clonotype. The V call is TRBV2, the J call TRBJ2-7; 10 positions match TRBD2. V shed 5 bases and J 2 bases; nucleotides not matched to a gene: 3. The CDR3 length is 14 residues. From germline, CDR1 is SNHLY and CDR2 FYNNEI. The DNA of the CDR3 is TGTGCCAGCAGTCTCAGCGGGAGGGCCTACGAGCAGTACTTC. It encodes CASSLSGRAYEQYF.

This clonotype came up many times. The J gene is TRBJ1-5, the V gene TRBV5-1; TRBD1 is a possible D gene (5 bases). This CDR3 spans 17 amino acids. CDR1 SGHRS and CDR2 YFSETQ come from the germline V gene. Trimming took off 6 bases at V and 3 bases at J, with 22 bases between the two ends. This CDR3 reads CASTWGEGCATNQPQHF. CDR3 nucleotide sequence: TGCGCCAGCACCTGGGGGGAGGGATGTGCTACCAATCAGCCCCAGCATTTT.

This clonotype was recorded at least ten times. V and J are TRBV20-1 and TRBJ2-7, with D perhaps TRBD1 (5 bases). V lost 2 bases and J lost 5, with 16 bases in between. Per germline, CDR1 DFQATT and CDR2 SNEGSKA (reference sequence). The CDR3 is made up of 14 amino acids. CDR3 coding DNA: TGCAGTGCTAGACTTTTGGCAGGGATGCACGAGCAGTACTTC. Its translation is CSARLLAGMHEQYF.

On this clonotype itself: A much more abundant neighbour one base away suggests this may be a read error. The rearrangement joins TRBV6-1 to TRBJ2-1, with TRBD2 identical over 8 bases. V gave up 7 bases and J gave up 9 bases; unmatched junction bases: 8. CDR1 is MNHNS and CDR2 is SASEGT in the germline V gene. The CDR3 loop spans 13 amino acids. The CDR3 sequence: CASTLTGGTEQFF. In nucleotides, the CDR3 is TGTGCCAGCACTCTAACGGGGGGGACTGAGCAGTTCTTC.

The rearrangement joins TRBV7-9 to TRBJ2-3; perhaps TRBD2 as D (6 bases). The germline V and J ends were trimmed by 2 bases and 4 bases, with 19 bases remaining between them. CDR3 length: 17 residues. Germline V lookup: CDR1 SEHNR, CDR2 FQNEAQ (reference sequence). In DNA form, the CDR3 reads TGTGCCAGCAGCTTATTCTTTCTCCGGGGGAGCCCAGATACGCAGTATTTT. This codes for CASSLFFLRGSPDTQYF.

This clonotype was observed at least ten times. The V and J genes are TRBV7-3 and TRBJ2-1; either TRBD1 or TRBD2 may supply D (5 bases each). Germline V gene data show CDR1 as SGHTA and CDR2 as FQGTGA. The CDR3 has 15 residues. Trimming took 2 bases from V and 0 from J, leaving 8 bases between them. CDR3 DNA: TGTGCCAGCAGCTTAGGGACGGTCTCCTACAATGAGCAGTTCTTC. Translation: CASSLGTVSYNEQFF.

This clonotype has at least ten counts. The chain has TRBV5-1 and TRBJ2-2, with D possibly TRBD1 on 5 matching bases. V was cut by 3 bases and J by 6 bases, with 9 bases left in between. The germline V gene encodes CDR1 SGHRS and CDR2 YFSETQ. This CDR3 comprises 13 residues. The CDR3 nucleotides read TGCGCCAGCAGCTCACAGGTCTCCGGGGAGCTGTTTTTT. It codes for CASSSQVSGELFF.